The 16 T cell receptor beta chains below all came from one sample that was sequenced in a study of shared clonotypes between healthy human individuals. Selected positively for CCR7 and CD45RO-negative, naive CD8 cells excluded terminally differentiated effector memory CD45RA+ cells. Generated by immunoSEQ multiplex PCR, the TCRdb table keeps only in-frame clones and is missing some. This table has more than 2 million clones, about 95% appearing once. The specimen was naive CD8+ T cells sorted from blood. The receptors derive from a young man in good health.

V gene TRBV5-1 combines with J gene TRBJ2-3; 7 positions match TRBD2. This CDR3 is built from 14 residues. Germline V lookup: CDR1 SGHRS, CDR2 YFSETQ. V shed 2 bases, J shed 5 bases, and the junction held 5 bases outside the gene matches. The CDR3 DNA reads TGCGCCAGCAGCTTCAGGGAGGGGAAAGATACGCAGTATTTT. It is translated as CASSFREGKDTQYF.

As to this clone: One end of the junction is discordant with germline, which a read error may explain. The rearrangement uses TRBV20-1 and TRBJ2-1; the match to TRBD2 covers 10 bases. The CDR3 has 11 amino acids. In germline, CDR1 is DFQATT, CDR2 SNEGSKA (reference sequence). The CDR3 protein is CLAGDYNEQFF. The CDR3 nucleotides read TGTCTAGCGGGGGACTACAATGAGCAGTTCTTC.

The chain is built from TRBV12-2 and TRBJ1-5. TRBV12-2 is classified as a pseudogene. The CDR3 consists of 12 residues. The chain's CDR3 is CASRSIYQPQHF. The DNA of the CDR3 is TGTGCAAGTCGCAGTATTTATCAGCCCCAGCATTTT.

This chain connects TRBV25-1 to TRBJ1-1, with D hard to call. Germline CDR1 and CDR2: MGHDK and SYGVNS. CDR3 length: 13 amino acids. V was trimmed by 7 bases and J by 1 base, leaving 10 bases between them. DNA for the CDR3: TGTGCCAGCAACAAGGGTTGGAACACTGAAGCTTTCTTT. This translates into CASNKGWNTEAFF.

V is TRBV4-1 and J is TRBJ2-3, with D possibly matching TRBD2 (6 bases). This CDR3 has 16 amino acids. CDR1 and CDR2 (germline): MGHRA, YSYEKL. V lost 4 bases, J lost 0 bases, and 14 bases lay in between. The CDR3 sequence: CASSPSAGMSTDTQYF. CDR3 DNA: TGCGCCAGCAGCCCCTCGGCGGGGATGAGCACAGATACGCAGTATTTT.

This CDR3 reads CASSFVSSHEQYF. CDR3 nucleotides: TGTGCCAGCAGCTTCGTTTCTAGCCACGAGCAGTACTTC. V is TRBV5-6 and J is TRBJ2-7; D is perhaps TRBD2 (5 bases). The germline gives CDR1 SGHDT, CDR2 YYEEEE. V was pared by 2 bases and J by 5 bases, with 11 bases between. The CDR3 has 13 residues.

The chain carries TRBV28 and TRBJ2-2, with D possibly being TRBD1 (6 bases). Germline V CDR1 and CDR2: MDHEN, SYDVKM. This CDR3 has 13 amino acids. V was shortened by 4 bases and J by 7 bases, with 10 bases between the two germline ends. CDR3 DNA: TGTGCCAGCAGTTACAGGGTTGTCGGGGAGCTGTTTTTT. Amino acids: CASSYRVVGELFF.

On this clone: Other DNA sequences from this sample encode an identical CDR3 as well. This chain uses TRBV5-1 with TRBJ2-2, with 11 bases identical to TRBD2. CDR1 SGHRS and CDR2 YFSETQ come from the germline V gene. The CDR3 is 17 residues long. V trimming: 0 bases; J trimming: 0 bases; junction bases outside the gene matches: 1. CDR3 sequence: CASSLELAGANTGELFF. The CDR3 DNA is TGCGCCAGCAGCTTGGAACTAGCGGGGGCGAACACCGGGGAGCTGTTTTTT.

This clone was recorded only once. V gene TRBV18 combines with J gene TRBJ2-3; TRBD2 agrees at 12 bases. V trimming: 2 bases; J trimming: 2 bases; junction bases outside the gene matches: 17. Germline V gene lookup returns CDR1 KGHSH and CDR2 LQKENI. The CDR3 loop spans 21 amino acids. CDR3 sequence: CASSPIPSGRAVLRATDTQYF. Written as DNA, the CDR3 is TGTGCCAGCTCACCAATCCCTAGCGGGAGGGCCGTCCTACGGGCCACAGATACGCAGTATTTT. The full variable domain, its missing parts supplied by reference TRBV18 and TRBJ2-3, is NAGVMQNPRHLVRRRGQEARLRCSPMKGHSHVYWYRQLPEEGLKFMVYLQKENIIDESGMPKERFSAEFPKEGPSILRIQQVVRGDSAAYFCASSPIPSGRAVLRATDTQYFGPGTRLTVL.

V and J are TRBV15 and TRBJ1-4; possibly TRBD1 for D (5 bases). Germline CDR1 is LNHNV and CDR2 is YYDKDF (reference sequence). The CDR3 runs 15 residues. V lost 3 bases to trimming and J lost 3 bases, with 11 bases between them. The CDR3 DNA sequence: TGTGCCACCAGCAGCTTTGACAGTCCTAATGAAAAACTGTTTTTT. Residues: CATSSFDSPNEKLFF. Full variable domain (missing parts from reference TRBV15 and TRBJ1-4): DAMVIQNPRYQVTQFGKPVTLSCSQTLNHNVMYWYQQKSSQAPKLLFHYYDKDFNNEADTPDNFQSRRPNTSFCFLDIRSPGLGDTAMYLCATSSFDSPNEKLFFGSGTQLSVL.

The chain employs TRBV28 and TRBJ2-6, with no clear D. Looked up from germline, CDR1 is MDHEN and CDR2 is SYDVKM. Trimming stripped 3 bases from V and 0 bases from J, with 3 bases between. The CDR3 covers 14 residues. CDR3 protein: CASSLGSGANVLTF. In nucleotides, the CDR3 is TGTGCCAGCAGTTTGGGCTCTGGGGCCAACGTCCTGACTTTC.

The gene calls are TRBV5-6 and TRBJ1-4; D is uncertain. Deletions cut 4 bases from V and 5 bases from J, with 15 bases between. Germline V gene data show CDR1 as SGHDT and CDR2 as YYEEEE. This CDR3 contains 15 residues. The CDR3 sequence is CASSIGWVPNEKLFF. In DNA, the CDR3 is TGTGCCAGCAGCATTGGCTGGGTACCGAATGAAAAACTGTTTTTT. The entire variable domain, with the rest obtained from reference TRBV5-6 and TRBJ1-4, is as follows: DAGVTQSPTHLIKTRGQQVTLRCSPKSGHDTVSWYQQALGQGPQFIFQYYEEEERQRGNFPDRFSGHQFPNYSSELNVNALLLGDSALYLCASSIGWVPNEKLFFGSGTQLSVL.

The gene calls are TRBV10-3 and TRBJ2-2; TRBD2 matches 12 bases. The CDR3 runs 16 residues. CDR1 and CDR2 from the germline V gene are ENHRY and SYGVKD. The trim removed 4 bases at V and 3 bases at J, leaving 3 bases unmatched. CDR3: CAISASGGAHTGELFF. CDR3 in DNA: TGTGCCATCAGTGCTAGCGGGGGGGCCCACACCGGGGAGCTGTTTTTT.

The chain joins TRBV4-3 to TRBJ1-6, with 8 bases lining up with TRBD1. V gave up 3 bases and J gave up 8 bases; unmatched junction bases: 9. The CDR3 consists of 16 residues. Germline CDR1 reads LGHNA; CDR2 reads YSLEER. The CDR3 spells CASSQLTGVGDSPLHF. The CDR3 nucleotides read TGCGCCAGCAGCCAGTTGACAGGGGTGGGGGATTCACCCCTCCACTTT.

The chain couples TRBV27 to TRBJ2-1; D is undetermined. CDR1 is MNHEY and CDR2 is SMNVEV in the germline V gene (reference sequence). The CDR3 has 17 amino acids. Trimming left V 2 bases short and J 0 bases short, with 14 bases between. DNA of the CDR3: TGTGCCAGCAGTTTAGCCCTTGCGGTAAGCTCCTACAATGAGCAGTTCTTC. Protein sequence: CASSLALAVSSYNEQFF.

This chain joins TRBV2 and TRBJ1-1; a weak D match, TRBD1 (5 bases). Trimming shortened V by 8 bases and J by 1 base, and 14 bases separated the two germline ends. This CDR3 has 14 amino acids. Per germline, CDR1 SNHLY and CDR2 FYNNEI. The CDR3 spells CASPLRGPNTEAFF. DNA for the CDR3: TGTGCCAGCCCTCTGAGGGGCCCGAACACTGAAGCTTTCTTT.